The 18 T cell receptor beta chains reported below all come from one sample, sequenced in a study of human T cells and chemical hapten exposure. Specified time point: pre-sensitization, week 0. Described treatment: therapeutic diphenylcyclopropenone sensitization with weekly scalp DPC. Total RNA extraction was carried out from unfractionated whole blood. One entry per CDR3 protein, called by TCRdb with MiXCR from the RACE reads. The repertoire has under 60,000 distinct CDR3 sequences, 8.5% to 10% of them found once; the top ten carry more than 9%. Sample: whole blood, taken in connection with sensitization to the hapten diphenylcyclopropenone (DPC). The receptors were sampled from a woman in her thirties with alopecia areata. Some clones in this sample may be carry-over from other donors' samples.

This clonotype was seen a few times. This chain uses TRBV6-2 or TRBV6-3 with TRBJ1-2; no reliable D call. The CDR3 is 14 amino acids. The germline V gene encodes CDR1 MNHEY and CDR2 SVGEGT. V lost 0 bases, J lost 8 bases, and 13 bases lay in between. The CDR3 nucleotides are TGTGCCAGCAGTTACTCTGCCGCCTTGAGGGGCTACACCTTC. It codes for CASSYSAALRGYTF.

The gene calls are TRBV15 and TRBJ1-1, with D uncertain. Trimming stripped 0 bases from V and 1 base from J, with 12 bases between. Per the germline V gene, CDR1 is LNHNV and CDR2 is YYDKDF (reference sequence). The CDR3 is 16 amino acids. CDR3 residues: CATSRDLGSGNTEAFF. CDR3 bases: TGTGCCACCAGCAGAGATCTGGGGTCGGGGAACACTGAAGCTTTCTTT.

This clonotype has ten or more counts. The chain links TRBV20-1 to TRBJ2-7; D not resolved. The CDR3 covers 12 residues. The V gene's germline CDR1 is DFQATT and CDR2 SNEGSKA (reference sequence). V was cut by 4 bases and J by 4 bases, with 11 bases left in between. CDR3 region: CSATQTEYEQYF. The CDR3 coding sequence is TGCAGTGCTACCCAGACCGAATACGAGCAGTACTTC.

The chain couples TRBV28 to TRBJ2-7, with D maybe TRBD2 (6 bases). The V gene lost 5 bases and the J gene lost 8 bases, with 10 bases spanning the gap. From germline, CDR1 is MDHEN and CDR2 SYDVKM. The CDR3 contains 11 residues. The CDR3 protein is CASSLRGKQYF. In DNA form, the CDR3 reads TGTGCCAGCAGTCTACGGGGGAAGCAGTACTTC.

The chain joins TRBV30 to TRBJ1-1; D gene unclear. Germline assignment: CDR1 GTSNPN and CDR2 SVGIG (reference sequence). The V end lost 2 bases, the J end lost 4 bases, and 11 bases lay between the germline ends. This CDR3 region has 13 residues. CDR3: CAWSYSASTEAFF. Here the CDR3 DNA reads TGTGCCTGGAGTTACAGTGCGAGCACTGAAGCTTTCTTT.

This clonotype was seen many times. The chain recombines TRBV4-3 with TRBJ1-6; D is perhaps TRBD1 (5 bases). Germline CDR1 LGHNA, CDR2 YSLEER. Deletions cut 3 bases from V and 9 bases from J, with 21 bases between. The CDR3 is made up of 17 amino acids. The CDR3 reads CASSHRDSANPTSPLHF. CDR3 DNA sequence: TGCGCCAGCAGCCACCGGGACTCAGCTAACCCAACTTCACCCCTCCACTTT.

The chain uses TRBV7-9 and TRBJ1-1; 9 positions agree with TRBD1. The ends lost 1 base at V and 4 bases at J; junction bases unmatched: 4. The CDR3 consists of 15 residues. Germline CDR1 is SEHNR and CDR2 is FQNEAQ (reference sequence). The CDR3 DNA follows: TGTGCCAGCAGCTTAGGGGGACAGGGTGTCACTGAAGCTTTCTTT. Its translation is CASSLGGQGVTEAFF. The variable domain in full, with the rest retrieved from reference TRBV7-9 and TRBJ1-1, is DTGVSQNPRHKITKRGQNVTFRCDPISEHNRLYWYRQTLGQGPEFLTYFQNEAQLEKSRLLSDRFSAERPKGSFSTLEIQRTEQGDSAMYLCASSLGGQGVTEAFFGQGTRLTVV.

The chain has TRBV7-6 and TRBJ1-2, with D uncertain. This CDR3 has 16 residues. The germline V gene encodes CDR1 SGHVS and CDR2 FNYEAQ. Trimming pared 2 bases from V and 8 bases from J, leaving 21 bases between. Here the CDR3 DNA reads TGTGCCAGCAGCTTAAGGTCGTCGACGGAGGCCGTGGGCTACACCTTC. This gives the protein CASSLRSSTEAVGYTF.

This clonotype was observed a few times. The CDR3 DNA sequence: TGTGCCAGCAGCCAAGATAGGAGCGGGGGCCAACTGGAGCAGTACTTC. Its protein is CASSQDRSGGQLEQYF. The rearrangement uses TRBV3-1 and TRBJ2-7; TRBD2 aligns across 8 bases. The CDR3 runs 16 residues. V lost 0 bases and J lost 7; bases outside the gene matches: 11. CDR1 and CDR2 (germline): LGHDT, YNNKEL (reference sequence).

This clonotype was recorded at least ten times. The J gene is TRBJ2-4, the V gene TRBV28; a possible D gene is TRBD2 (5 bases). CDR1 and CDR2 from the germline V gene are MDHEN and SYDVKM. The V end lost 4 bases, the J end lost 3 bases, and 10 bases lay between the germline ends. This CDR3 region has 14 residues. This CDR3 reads CASSSPGIKNIQYF. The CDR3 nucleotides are TGTGCCAGCAGTTCCCCCGGGATCAAAAACATTCAGTACTTC. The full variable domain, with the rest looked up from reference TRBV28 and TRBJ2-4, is DVKVTQSSRYLVKRTGEKVFLECVQDMDHENMFWYRQDPGLGLRLIYFSYDVKMKEKGDIPEGYSVSREKKERFSLILESASTNQTSMYLCASSSPGIKNIQYFGAGTRLSVL.

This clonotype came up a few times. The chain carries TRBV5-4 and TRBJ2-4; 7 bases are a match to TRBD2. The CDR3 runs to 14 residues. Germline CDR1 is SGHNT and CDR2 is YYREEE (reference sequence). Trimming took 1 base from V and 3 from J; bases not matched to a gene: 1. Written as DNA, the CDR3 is TGTGCCAGCAGCTTGTGGGGGGGCAAAAACATTCAGTACTTC. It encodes CASSLWGGKNIQYF.

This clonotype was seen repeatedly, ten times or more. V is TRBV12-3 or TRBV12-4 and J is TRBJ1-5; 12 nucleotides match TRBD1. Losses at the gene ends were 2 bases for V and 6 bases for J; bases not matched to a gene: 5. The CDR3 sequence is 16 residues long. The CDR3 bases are TGTGCCAGCAGTTTAACGGGACAGGGGGCCGGTCAGCCCCAGCATTTT. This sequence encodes CASSLTGQGAGQPQHF.

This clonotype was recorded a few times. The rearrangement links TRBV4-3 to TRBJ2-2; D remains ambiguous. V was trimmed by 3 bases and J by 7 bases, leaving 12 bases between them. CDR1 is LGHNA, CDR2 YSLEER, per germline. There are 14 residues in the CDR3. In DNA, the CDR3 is TGCGCCAGCAGCCAGGCTACTGGAGACGGGGAGCTGTTTTTT. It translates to CASSQATGDGELFF.

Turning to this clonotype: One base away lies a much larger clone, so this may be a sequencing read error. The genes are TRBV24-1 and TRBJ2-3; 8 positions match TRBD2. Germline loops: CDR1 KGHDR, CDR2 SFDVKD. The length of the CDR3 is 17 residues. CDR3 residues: CATSDLGRRTSTDAQYF. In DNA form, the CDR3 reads TGTGCCACCAGTGATTTGGGGAGGCGGACTAGCACAGATGCGCAGTATTTT.

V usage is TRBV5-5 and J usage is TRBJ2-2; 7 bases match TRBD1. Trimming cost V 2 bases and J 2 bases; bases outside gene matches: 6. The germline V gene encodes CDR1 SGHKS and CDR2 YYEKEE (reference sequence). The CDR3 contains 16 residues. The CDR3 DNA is TGTGCCAGCAGCTTAAGACAGGGAGTTAACACCGGGGAGCTGTTTTTT. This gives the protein CASSLRQGVNTGELFF.

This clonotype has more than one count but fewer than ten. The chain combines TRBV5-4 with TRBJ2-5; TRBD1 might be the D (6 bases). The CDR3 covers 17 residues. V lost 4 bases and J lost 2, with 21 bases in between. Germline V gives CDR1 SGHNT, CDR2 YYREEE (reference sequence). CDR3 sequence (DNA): TGTGCCAGCAGCCCAGGAATCTTTAGGGGGACGCAAGAGACCCAGTACTTC. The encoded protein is CASSPGIFRGTQETQYF.

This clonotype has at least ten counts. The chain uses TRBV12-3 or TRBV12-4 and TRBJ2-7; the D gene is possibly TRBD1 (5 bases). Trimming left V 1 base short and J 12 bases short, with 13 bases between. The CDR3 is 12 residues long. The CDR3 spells CASSLVPQGRYF. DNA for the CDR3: TGTGCCAGCAGTTTAGTCCCCCAGGGAAGGTACTTC.

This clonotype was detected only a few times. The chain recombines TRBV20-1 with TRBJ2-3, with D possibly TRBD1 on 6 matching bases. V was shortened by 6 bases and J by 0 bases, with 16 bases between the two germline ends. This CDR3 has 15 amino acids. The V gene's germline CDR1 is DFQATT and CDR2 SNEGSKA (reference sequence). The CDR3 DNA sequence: TGCAGTGCCTTTGTACAGGGAGCTAGCACAGATACGCAGTATTTT. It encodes CSAFVQGASTDTQYF.